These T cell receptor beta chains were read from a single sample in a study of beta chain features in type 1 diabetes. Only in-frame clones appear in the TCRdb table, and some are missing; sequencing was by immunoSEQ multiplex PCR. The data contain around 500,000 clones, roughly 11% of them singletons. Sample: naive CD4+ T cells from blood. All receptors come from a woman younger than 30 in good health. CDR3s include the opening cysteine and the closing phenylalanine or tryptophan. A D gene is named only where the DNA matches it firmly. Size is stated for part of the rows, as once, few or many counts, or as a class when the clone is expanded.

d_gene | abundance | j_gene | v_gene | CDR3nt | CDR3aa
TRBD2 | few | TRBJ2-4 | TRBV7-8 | TGTGCCAGCAGCTTACCGGGACTAGAATTTCAGTACTTC | CASSLPGLEFQYF
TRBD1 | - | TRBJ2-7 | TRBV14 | TGTGCCAGCAGCCGGAGGACAGGGCGCGACGAGCAGTACTTC | CASSRRTGRDEQYF
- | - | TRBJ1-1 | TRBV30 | TGTGCCTGGAGTGTCTCAAGAACAGTGAACACTGAAGCTTTCTTT | CAWSVSRTVNTEAFF
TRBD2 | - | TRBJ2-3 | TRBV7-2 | TGTGCCAGCAGCTTGGGACTAGCGGTCCCCACAGATACGCAGTATTTT | CASSLGLAVPTDTQYF
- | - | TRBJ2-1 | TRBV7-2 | TGTGCCAGCAGCTTAGAAGCAAGCCTCCCGGCCAATGAGCAGTTCTTC | CASSLEASLPANEQFF
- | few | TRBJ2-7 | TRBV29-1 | TGCCGCGTTGAAGGGGCAGGCCTAGCGACCTACGAGCAGTACTTC | CRVEGAGLATYEQYF
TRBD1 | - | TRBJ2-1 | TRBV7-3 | TGTGCCAGCACCCTCGGGGACAGAGACTACAATGAGCAGTTCTTC | CASTLGDRDYNEQFF
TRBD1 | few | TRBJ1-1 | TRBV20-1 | TGCAGTGTACAGGGGGGCACTGAAGCTTTCTTT | CSVQGGTEAFF
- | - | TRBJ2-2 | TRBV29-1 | TGCAGCGTTGGGGCCGGGGAGCTGTTTTTT | CSVGAGELFF
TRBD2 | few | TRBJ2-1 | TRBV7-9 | TGTGCCAGCAGCGCCAGAGGGACTAGCGGGTCAAATGAGCAGTTCTTC | CASSARGTSGSNEQFF
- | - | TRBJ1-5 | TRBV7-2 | TGTGCCAGCAGCCCCACGGGTAATCAGCCCCAGCATTTT | CASSPTGNQPQHF
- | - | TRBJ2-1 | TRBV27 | TGTGCCAGCAGTTTACGGCACAATGAGCAGTTCTTC | CASSLRHNEQFF
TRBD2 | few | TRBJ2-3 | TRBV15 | TGTGCCACCAGCAGAGATTCAGGACTAGCGGGAGTAGCAGATACGCAGTATTTT | CATSRDSGLAGVADTQYF
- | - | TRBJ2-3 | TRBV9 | TGTGCCAGCAGCGTTCGGACATCCAGAGATACGCAGTATTTT | CASSVRTSRDTQYF
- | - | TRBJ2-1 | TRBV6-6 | TGTGCCATCCGACAGGACTCCTACAATGAGCAGTTCTTC | CAIRQDSYNEQFF
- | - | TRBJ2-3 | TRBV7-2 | TGTGCCAGCAGCTTAGCGAAGATTACCACAGATACGCAGTATTTT | CASSLAKITTDTQYF
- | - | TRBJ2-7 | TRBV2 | TGTGCCAGCAAACCCACCACCGGACTCCCTAGGGGGTACGAGCAGTACTTC | CASKPTTGLPRGYEQYF
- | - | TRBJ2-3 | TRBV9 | TGTGCCAGCAGCGTAGGGGACTGGGGGGATACGCAGTATTTT | CASSVGDWGDTQYF
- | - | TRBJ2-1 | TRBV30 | TGTGCCTGGAGTGGCAGGCAGGACCCAAGCGGGCAGTTCTTC | CAWSGRQDPSGQFF
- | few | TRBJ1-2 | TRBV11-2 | TGTGCCAGCAGATCCGGCAGAACAGAAGATGGCTACACCTTC | CASRSGRTEDGYTF
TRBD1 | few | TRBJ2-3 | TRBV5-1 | TGCGCCAGCAGCGGAAGACAGGGCCGGGACACACACGCAGATACGCAGTATTTT | CASSGRQGRDTHADTQYF
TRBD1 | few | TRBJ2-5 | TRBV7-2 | TGTGCCAGCAGCCCCGGGACAGAGATCACGGAGACCCAGTACTTC | CASSPGTEITETQYF
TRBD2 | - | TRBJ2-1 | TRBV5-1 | TGCGCCAGCACCCAGGGGACTAGCTCCTACAATGAGCAGTTCTTC | CASTQGTSSYNEQFF
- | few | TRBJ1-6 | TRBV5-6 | TGTGCCAGCAGGTTAGAGGGTCTGCATAATTCACCCCTCCACTTT | CASRLEGLHNSPLHF
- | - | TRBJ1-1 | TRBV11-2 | TGTGCCAGCAGCTTAGTTCTGGGGTTGAACACTGAAGCTTTCTTT | CASSLVLGLNTEAFF
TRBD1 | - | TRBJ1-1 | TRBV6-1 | TGTGCCAGCAGGGTGGGACAGGCAGCTTTCTTT | CASRVGQAAFF
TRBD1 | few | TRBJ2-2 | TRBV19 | TGTGCCAGCCGGGGACAGTCGAACACCGGGGAGCTGTTTTTT | CASRGQSNTGELFF
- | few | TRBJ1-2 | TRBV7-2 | TGTGCCAGCAGGGCTATGGGACGGAGTAACTATGGCTACACCTTC | CASRAMGRSNYGYTF
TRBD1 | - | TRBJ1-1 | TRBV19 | TGTGCCTCTCTACAAAGGACAGGGGTTACTGAAGCTTTCTTT | CASLQRTGVTEAFF
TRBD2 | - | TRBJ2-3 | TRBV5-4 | TGTGCCAGCAGCTTTGCTAGCGGCCCTACGGGGCGATCGGGAACAGATACGCAGTATTTT | CASSFASGPTGRSGTDTQYF
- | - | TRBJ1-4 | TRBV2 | TGTGCCAGCAGTCAGGGGTTAGGGGAAAAACTGTTTTTT | CASSQGLGEKLFF